This TCR beta chain was documented in a study of beta chain features in type 1 diabetes. Trimming removed 4 bases from V and 11 bases from J; junction bases left unmatched: 4. Germline CDR1 and CDR2: MNHNY and SVGAGI (reference sequence). This CDR3 region has 11 residues. Every bit of the isolated RNA underwent reverse transcription, so sequencing read expressed TCRB transcripts. Here immunoSEQ multiplex PCR was the method, and the copy in TCRdb shows in-frame clones only, minus some. The sample lists 810,000 or so clones, roughly a sixth occurring once. The clonotype comes from a woman aged 18-29 years in good health. The source material was naive CD4+ T cells from blood. The chain joins TRBV6-6 to TRBJ2-7; 8 nucleotides line up with TRBD1. The CDR3 here is CASSSRTGKYF. For the CDR3, the DNA is TGTGCCAGCAGTTCCCGGACAGGGAAGTACTTC.